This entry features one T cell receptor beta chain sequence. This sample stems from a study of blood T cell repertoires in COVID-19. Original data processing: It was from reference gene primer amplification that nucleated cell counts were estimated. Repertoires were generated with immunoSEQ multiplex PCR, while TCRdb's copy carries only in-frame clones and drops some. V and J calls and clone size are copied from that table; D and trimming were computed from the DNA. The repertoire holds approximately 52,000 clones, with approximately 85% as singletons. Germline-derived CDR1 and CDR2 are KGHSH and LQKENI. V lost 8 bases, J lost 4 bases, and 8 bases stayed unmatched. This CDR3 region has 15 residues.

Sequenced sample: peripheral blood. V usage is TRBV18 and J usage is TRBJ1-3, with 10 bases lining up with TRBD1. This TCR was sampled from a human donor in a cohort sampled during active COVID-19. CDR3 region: CASTTGTGVGNTIYF. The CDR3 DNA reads TGTGCCAGCACCACCGGGACAGGGGTCGGAAACACCATATATTTT.